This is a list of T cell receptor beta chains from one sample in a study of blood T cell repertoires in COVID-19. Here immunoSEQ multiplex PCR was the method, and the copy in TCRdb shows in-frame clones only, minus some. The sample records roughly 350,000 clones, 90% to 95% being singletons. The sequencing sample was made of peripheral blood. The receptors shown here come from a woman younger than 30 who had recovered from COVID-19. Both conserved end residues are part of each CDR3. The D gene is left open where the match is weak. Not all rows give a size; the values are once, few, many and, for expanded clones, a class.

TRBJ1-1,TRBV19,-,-,CASSGRARAEAFF,TGTGCCAGTAGCGGGCGGGCTCGGGCTGAAGCTTTCTTT
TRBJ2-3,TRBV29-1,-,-,CSVVPVGTDTQYF,TGCAGCGTTGTCCCGGTGGGCACAGATACGCAGTATTTT
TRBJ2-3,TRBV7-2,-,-,CASSPYGRESTDTQYF,TGTGCCAGCAGCCCATACGGACGGGAGAGCACAGATACGCAGTATTTT
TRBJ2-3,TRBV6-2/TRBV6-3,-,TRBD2,CASSYSSGLATDTQYF,TGTGCCAGCAGTTATTCTAGCGGCCTAGCCACAGATACGCAGTATTTT
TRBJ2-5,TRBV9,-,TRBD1,CASSSEGQQETQYF,TGTGCCAGCAGCTCAGAGGGACAGCAAGAGACCCAGTACTTC
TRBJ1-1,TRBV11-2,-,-,CASSFQGNTEAFF,TGTGCCAGCAGCTTCCAGGGGAACACTGAAGCTTTCTTT
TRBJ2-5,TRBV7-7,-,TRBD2,CASSPRRQGIAGGCRGQETQYF,TGTGCCAGCAGCCCCCGACGACAGGGAATAGCGGGAGGTTGTCGGGGACAAGAGACCCAGTACTTC
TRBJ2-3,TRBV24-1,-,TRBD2,CATSFGTSGIRSTDTQYF,TGTGCCACCAGTTTCGGGACTAGCGGGATAAGGAGCACAGATACGCAGTATTTT
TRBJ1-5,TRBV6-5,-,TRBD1,CASSSGGAGNQPQHF,TGTGCCAGCAGTTCAGGGGGCGCGGGCAATCAGCCCCAGCATTTT
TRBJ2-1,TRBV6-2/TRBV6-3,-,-,CASSDTNEQFF,TGTGCCAGCAGCGACACCAATGAGCAGTTCTTC
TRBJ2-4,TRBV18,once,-,CASSPSGGAGVIQYF,TGTGCCAGCTCCCCTTCGGGCGGAGCGGGCGTCATTCAGTACTTC
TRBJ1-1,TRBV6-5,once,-,CASSRGGSGFSEAFF,TGTGCCAGCAGTCGGGGGGGCTCCGGTTTTTCTGAAGCTTTCTTT
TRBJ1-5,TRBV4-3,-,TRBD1,CASSQFRGGGQPQHF,TGCGCCAGCAGCCAATTTCGAGGGGGCGGGCAGCCCCAGCATTTT
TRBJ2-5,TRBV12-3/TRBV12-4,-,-,CASRRSGEETQYF,TGTGCCAGCAGGCGCTCGGGGGAAGAGACCCAGTACTTC
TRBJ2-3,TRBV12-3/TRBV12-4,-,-,CASSLLTDTQYF,TGTGCCAGCAGTTTACTGACAGATACGCAGTATTTT
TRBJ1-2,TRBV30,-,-,CALSSQVLNYGYTF,TGTGCCTTATCCTCGCAGGTCCTTAACTATGGCTACACCTTC
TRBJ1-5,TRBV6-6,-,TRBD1,CASSVGQGINQPQHF,TGTGCCAGCAGTGTGGGACAGGGGATAAATCAGCCCCAGCATTTT
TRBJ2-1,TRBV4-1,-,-,CASSQEGGHSYNEQFF,TGCGCCAGCAGCCAAGAAGGCGGCCACTCCTACAATGAGCAGTTCTTC
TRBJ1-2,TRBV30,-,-,CAWSSTTGYTF,TGTGCCTGGAGTTCAACTACGGGCTACACCTTC
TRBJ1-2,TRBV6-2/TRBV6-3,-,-,CASSYRLQGHGYTF,TGTGCCAGCAGTTACAGGCTCCAGGGGCATGGCTACACCTTC
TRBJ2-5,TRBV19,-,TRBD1,CASSSPGTGTLETQYF,TGTGCCAGTAGTTCGCCCGGGACAGGGACGTTAGAGACCCAGTACTTC
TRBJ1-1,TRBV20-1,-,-,CSARGITEAFF,TGCAGTGCTAGAGGTATCACTGAAGCTTTCTTT
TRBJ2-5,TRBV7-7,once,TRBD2,CASSPRTSVETQYF,TGTGCCAGCAGCCCTAGGACTAGCGTGGAGACCCAGTACTTC
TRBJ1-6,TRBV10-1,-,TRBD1,CASRQGAVIIDSPLHF,TGCGCCAGCAGGCAGGGGGCTGTCATAATTGATTCACCCCTCCACTTT
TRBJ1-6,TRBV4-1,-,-,CASSQDPGDSPLHF,TGCGCCAGCAGCCAAGACCCCGGGGATTCACCCCTCCACTTT
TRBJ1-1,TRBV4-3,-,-,CASSQAGSMNTEAFF,TGCGCCAGCAGCCAAGCCGGGAGTATGAACACTGAAGCTTTCTTT
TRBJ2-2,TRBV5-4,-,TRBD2,CASSLGGRAPGELFF,TGTGCCAGCAGCTTGGGCGGGAGGGCCCCCGGGGAGCTGTTTTTT
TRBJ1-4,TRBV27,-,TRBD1,CASSSQRGQGTRREKLFF,TGTGCCAGCAGTTCCCAACGGGGACAGGGTACACGAAGGGAAAAACTGTTTTTT
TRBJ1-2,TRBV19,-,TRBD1,CASTATGGGYGYTF,TGTGCCAGTACCGCGACAGGGGGCGGTTATGGCTACACCTTC
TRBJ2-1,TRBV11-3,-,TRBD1,CASSFEGQGFNEQFF,TGTGCCAGCAGCTTTGAGGGACAGGGTTTCAATGAGCAGTTCTTC
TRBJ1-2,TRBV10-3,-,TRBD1,CAISVIRDSYGKRGYTF,TGTGCCATCAGTGTAATCCGGGACAGCTATGGTAAAAGGGGCTACACCTTC
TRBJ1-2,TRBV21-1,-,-,CASSKALEGKGYGYTF,TGTGCCAGCAGCAAAGCTCTGGAGGGTAAGGGCTATGGCTACACCTTC
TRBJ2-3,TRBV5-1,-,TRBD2,CASSLGEGFADTQYF,TGCGCCAGCAGCTTGGGGGAGGGGTTTGCAGATACGCAGTATTTT
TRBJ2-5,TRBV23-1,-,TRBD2,CASSQSQEREASVRETQYF,TGCGCCAGCAGTCAATCGCAGGAGCGGGAGGCTTCAGTACGGGAGACCCAGTACTTC
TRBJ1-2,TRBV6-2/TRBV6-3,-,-,CASSYARERGNYGYTF,TGTGCCAGCAGTTACGCCAGGGAAAGGGGAAACTATGGCTACACCTTC
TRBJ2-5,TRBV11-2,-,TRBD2,CASSSPLAGAWTQYF,TGTGCCAGCAGCTCACCTCTAGCGGGGGCTTGGACCCAGTACTTC
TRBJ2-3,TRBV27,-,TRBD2,CASKRLAGGGDVTDTQYF,TGTGCCAGCAAGAGACTAGCGGGAGGGGGGGACGTCACAGATACGCAGTATTTT
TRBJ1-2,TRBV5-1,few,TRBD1,CASSLDGQGAYGYTF,TGCGCCAGCAGCCTCGACGGACAGGGGGCGTATGGCTACACCTTC
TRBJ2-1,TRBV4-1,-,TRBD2,CASSQVGLAGGPNEQFF,TGCGCCAGCAGCCAAGTCGGACTAGCGGGAGGTCCCAATGAGCAGTTCTTC
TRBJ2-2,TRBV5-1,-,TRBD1,CASSSGQGGPNGRAAGELFF,TGCGCCAGCAGCTCCGGACAGGGGGGCCCTAATGGGAGGGCCGCCGGGGAGCTGTTTTTT
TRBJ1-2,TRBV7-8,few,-,CASSWLGIGYTF,TGTGCCAGCAGCTGGCTTGGTATCGGCTACACCTTC
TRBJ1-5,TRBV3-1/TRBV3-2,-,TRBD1,CASRSDRGHQPQHF,TGTGCCAGCAGATCTGACAGGGGGCATCAGCCCCAGCATTTT
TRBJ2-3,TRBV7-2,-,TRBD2,CASSLKAAGVTQYF,TGTGCCAGCAGCTTAAAAGCTGCGGGGGTTACGCAGTATTTT
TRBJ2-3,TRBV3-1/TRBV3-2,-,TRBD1,CASSQGPLTGQRSTDTQYF,TGTGCCAGCAGCCAAGGACCACTCACGGGACAGAGAAGCACAGATACGCAGTATTTT
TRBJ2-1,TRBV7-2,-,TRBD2,CASSLFSGKTYNEQFF,TGTGCCAGCAGCTTATTTAGCGGGAAAACCTACAATGAGCAGTTCTTC
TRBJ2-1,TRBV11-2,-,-,CASSFPGSSYNEQFF,TGTGCCAGCAGCTTCCCCGGGAGCTCCTACAATGAGCAGTTCTTC
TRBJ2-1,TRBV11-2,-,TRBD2,CASSLRGLLAGGPYNEQFF,TGTGCCAGCAGCTTAAGGGGCCTACTAGCGGGAGGACCCTACAATGAGCAGTTCTTC
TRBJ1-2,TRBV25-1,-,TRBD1,CASSEFQGQLFDGYTF,TGTGCCAGCAGTGAATTCCAGGGACAGCTTTTTGATGGCTACACCTTC
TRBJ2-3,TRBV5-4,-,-,CASSLDSSADTQYF,TGTGCCAGCAGCTTGGACTCTAGTGCAGATACGCAGTATTTT
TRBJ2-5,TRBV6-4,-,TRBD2,CASSDASRAGRFQETQYF,TGTGCCAGCAGTGACGCGAGCCGAGCGGGACGCTTCCAAGAGACCCAGTACTTC
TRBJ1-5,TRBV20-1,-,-,CSASMYGDFNQPQHF,TGCAGTGCTAGTATGTATGGGGACTTCAATCAGCCCCAGCATTTT
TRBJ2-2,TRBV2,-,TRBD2,CASSDGGTGELFF,TGTGCCAGCAGTGACGGGGGGACCGGGGAGCTGTTTTTT
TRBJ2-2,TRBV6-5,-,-,CASSRRQDTGELFF,TGTGCCAGCAGTCGGCGACAGGACACCGGGGAGCTGTTTTTT
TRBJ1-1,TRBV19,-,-,CASSGHLNTEAFF,TGTGCCAGTAGCGGTCACCTGAACACTGAAGCTTTCTTT
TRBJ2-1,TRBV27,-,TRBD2,CASSTVAGVINEQFF,TGTGCCAGCAGTACGGTAGCGGGAGTCATCAATGAGCAGTTCTTC
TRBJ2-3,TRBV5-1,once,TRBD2,CASSLALAGVDTQYF,TGCGCCAGCAGCTTGGCTCTAGCGGGAGTGGATACGCAGTATTTT
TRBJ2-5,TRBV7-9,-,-,CASSLPGALAQETQYF,TGTGCCAGCAGCTTACCGGGAGCCTTGGCCCAAGAGACCCAGTACTTC
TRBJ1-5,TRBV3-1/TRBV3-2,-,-,CASSDRLVSQPQHF,TGTGCCAGCAGCGACCGACTGGTTTCTCAGCCCCAGCATTTT